This TCR beta chain was sequenced in a study of T cell responses to AZD1222 COVID-19 vaccine. General observations from the study: The donors showed a predominance of white British ancestry and of females, with possible underestimation of clonal diversity.

In germline, CDR1 is MNHEY, CDR2 SVGAGI. V dropped 2 bases and J dropped 5 bases, with 12 bases sitting between them. The CDR3 is 15 amino acids. Profiled with immunoSEQ multiplex PCR; TCRdb holds only in-frame clones, not every one. This sample has around 120,000 clones, with approximately 88% found just once. Comments on this clone: What it binds is not known.

The gene calls are TRBV6-5 and TRBJ1-4; a weak D match, TRBD1 (6 bases). The specimen was peripheral blood, collected on day 0 of MenACWY control vaccination. The sequence was obtained from an adult in good health. In DNA, the CDR3 is TGTGCCAGCAGTTACACGACAGGAGAGAATGAAAAACTGTTTTTT. Translating gives CASSYTTGENEKLFF.